Below, 25 T cell receptor beta chains from the same sample are listed, as sequenced in a study of regulatory T cells in long-lasting Graves disease. The TCR beta library used iRepertoire HTBI primers with Arm-PCR amplification of CDR3. In TCRdb, the multiplex PCR reads were re-called with MiXCR into one record per CDR3 protein. The repertoire holds roughly 220,000 distinct CDR3 sequences, about 16% seen once, with 22% in the top ten. As to time point: newly diagnosed GD, antithyroid drugs for less than 3 months. RNA from PBMCs was the source of the TCR library. The specimen comprised peripheral blood mononuclear cells (PBMCs), sampled at new diagnosis, from a patient treated with antithyroid drugs. These receptors were obtained from a female donor with Graves disease.

The table lists this clonotype with many counts. The chain employs TRBV28 and TRBJ2-5, with a weak D call TRBD2 (6 bases). The CDR3 consists of 14 residues. Germline CDR1 MDHEN, CDR2 SYDVKM. Trimming pared 5 bases from V and 5 bases from J, leaving 15 bases between. The CDR3 nucleotides read TGTGCCAGCAGTCCGGGAGTCCCCCAGGAGACCCAGTACTTC. Translating gives CASSPGVPQETQYF. The full variable domain, its missing parts supplied by reference TRBV28 and TRBJ2-5, is DVKVTQSSRYLVKRTGEKVFLECVQDMDHENMFWYRQDPGLGLRLIYFSYDVKMKEKGDIPEGYSVSREKKERFSLILESASTNQTSMYLCASSPGVPQETQYFGPGTRLLVL.

This clonotype was counted at least ten times. The genes are TRBV10-3 and TRBJ2-2; D is ambiguous. Germline V gene sequence: CDR1 ENHRY, CDR2 SYGVKD. The CDR3 is 18 residues long. The V end lost 0 bases, the J end lost 2 bases, and 16 bases lay between the germline ends. The CDR3 reads CAISESVSSWDNTGELFF. Written as DNA, the CDR3 is TGTGCCATCAGTGAGTCTGTCAGCTCTTGGGATAACACCGGGGAGCTGTTTTTT.

V and J are TRBV2 and TRBJ1-3, with D unclear. The CDR3 is 15 residues long. V gave up 7 bases and J gave up 0 bases, with 13 bases separating them. Germline V CDR1 and CDR2: SNHLY, FYNNEI. CDR3 in DNA: TGTGCCAGCACCCCGCGGGAGAGCTCTGGAAACACCATATATTTT. Amino acid sequence: CASTPRESSGNTIYF. Together with reference TRBV2 and TRBJ1-3, the CDR3 gives the full variable domain: EPEVTQTPSHQVTQMGQEVILRCVPISNHLYFYWYRQILGQKVEFLVSFYNNEISEKSEIFDDQFSVERPDGSNFTLKIRSTKLEDSAMYFCASTPRESSGNTIYFGEGSWLTVV.

This clonotype was counted at least ten times. The chain combines TRBV10-2 with TRBJ1-5; D remains ambiguous. V was clipped by 3 bases and J by 4 bases, with 16 bases between them. The germline gives CDR1 WSHSY, CDR2 SAAADI. CDR3 length equals 16 residues. This CDR3 reads CASSEVRIGSNQPQHF. In DNA, the CDR3 is TGCGCCAGCAGTGAAGTTAGGATAGGGAGTAATCAGCCCCAGCATTTT.

In its sample, this clonotype was seen many times. The chain couples TRBV20-1 to TRBJ2-1; 7 bases line up with TRBD1. CDR1 DFQATT and CDR2 SNEGSKA come from the germline V gene (reference sequence). CDR3 length equals 15 residues. V trimming: 1 base; J trimming: 5 bases; junction bases outside the gene matches: 8. CDR3 residues: CSARGATGFDNEQFF. In nucleotides, the CDR3 is TGCAGTGCTAGAGGCGCGACAGGGTTCGACAATGAGCAGTTCTTC.

The chain couples TRBV6-1 to TRBJ1-5, with unresolved D. In germline, CDR1 is MNHNS, CDR2 SASEGT. The CDR3 runs to 14 residues. V was shortened by 7 bases and J by 4 bases, with 14 bases between the two germline ends. CDR3 in amino acids: CASTSSLLNQPQHF. The CDR3 DNA follows: TGTGCCAGCACCTCGAGCCTATTAAATCAGCCCCAGCATTTT.

The chain is built from TRBV11-2 and TRBJ2-2; a possible D gene is TRBD2 (5 bases). CDR1 and CDR2 from the germline V gene are SGHAT and FQNNGV. CDR3 length: 13 residues. V was cut by 1 base and J by 7 bases, with 7 bases left in between. The CDR3 sequence is CASSLGGYGELFF. The DNA for the CDR3 is TGTGCCAGCAGCTTAGGAGGGTACGGGGAGCTGTTTTTT.

The table lists this clonotype with many counts. The V gene is TRBV12-3 or TRBV12-4, the J gene TRBJ1-1, with 9 bases matching TRBD1. V lost 6 bases, J lost 8 bases, and 7 bases stayed unmatched. This CDR3 contains 13 residues. The CDR3 spells CASSSLQGAEAFF. The CDR3 DNA follows: TGTGCCAGCAGCTCTTTACAGGGGGCCGAAGCTTTCTTT.

This clonotype has at least ten counts. CDR3 in amino acids: CASISDRATKSTMGYTF. CDR3 sequence (DNA): TGTGCCAGTATTTCTGACAGGGCAACTAAATCAACAATGGGCTACACCTTC. This chain joins TRBV19 and TRBJ1-2; 7 bases line up with TRBD1. Germline values: CDR1 LNHDA, CDR2 SQIVND (reference sequence). The CDR3 spans 17 residues. The V gene end was trimmed by 7 bases and the J gene end by 8 bases; junction bases not matched to a gene: 22.

On this clonotype itself: A much larger clone is a single base away; this may be a read error. The rearrangement links TRBV9 to TRBJ2-7, with 13 bases matching TRBD2. Germline loops: CDR1 SGDLS, CDR2 YYNGEE. The CDR3 has 17 residues. With V trimmed by 3 bases and J by 7 bases, 13 bases remained unmatched. The DNA for the CDR3 is TGTGCCAGCAGCGCTACCGGGACTAGCGGGATAGGGAATGAGCAGTACTTC. Protein product: CASSATGTSGIGNEQYF.

The chain employs TRBV27 and TRBJ2-5; TRBD1 agrees at 11 bases. The junction had 11 bases not matched to a gene; V was cut back by 5 bases and J by 6 bases. Looked up from germline, CDR1 is MNHEY and CDR2 is SMNVEV (reference sequence). The CDR3 consists of 16 residues. The CDR3 nucleotides read TGTGCCAGCAGTCTCACAAGGACAGGGGGCATAAAGACCCAGTACTTC. It encodes CASSLTRTGGIKTQYF.

The chain links TRBV11-2 to TRBJ1-5; D remains ambiguous. The CDR3 has 18 residues. V lost 0 bases and J 4 bases, leaving 19 bases between the germline ends. Germline CDR1 SGHAT, CDR2 FQNNGV. The CDR3 region is CASSLDSSRAQANQPQHF. CDR3 bases: TGTGCCAGCAGCTTAGACTCGTCGCGAGCCCAAGCGAATCAGCCCCAGCATTTT.

As regards this clonotype: Just one base apart from a much larger clone, this may be a read error. The CDR3 nucleotides are TGCAGTGCTAGAGTAAGCGGGAGATACAATGAGCAGTTCTTC. Translating it yields CSARVSGRYNEQFF. J is TRBJ2-1 and V is TRBV20-1; TRBD2 matches at 8 bases. V gave up 1 base and J gave up 4 bases; unmatched junction bases: 3. Per germline, CDR1 DFQATT and CDR2 SNEGSKA (reference sequence). The CDR3 consists of 14 residues.

The J gene is TRBJ2-5, the V gene TRBV2; 8 nucleotides agree with TRBD1. V dropped 7 bases and J dropped 5; count of bases not matched to a gene: 12. The germline V gene encodes CDR1 SNHLY and CDR2 FYNNEI. The CDR3 has 15 amino acids. CDR3 protein: CASTRAGTGAETQYF. CDR3 coding DNA: TGTGCCAGCACTCGAGCCGGGACAGGAGCGGAGACCCAGTACTTC.

This clonotype came up many times. The chain is built from TRBV11-3 and TRBJ2-5; D not certain. The length of the CDR3 is 16 residues. Germline values: CDR1 SGHNT, CDR2 YENEEA. The V end lost 1 base, the J end lost 5 bases, and 17 bases lay between the germline ends. The CDR3 is CASSLGRQLRAETQYF. The CDR3 DNA is TGTGCCAGCAGCTTAGGGCGGCAGCTCCGAGCGGAGACCCAGTACTTC.

This clonotype has more than one count but fewer than ten. A read error may be the cause here, since a much bigger clone is one base away. The conserved final phenylalanine or tryptophan is absent from the CDR3, which likely points to a read error. The chain links TRBV18 to TRBJ2-7; D is possibly TRBD2 (6 bases). CDR3 length equals 14 residues. Per germline, CDR1 KGHSH and CDR2 LQKENI. Trimming cost V 3 bases and J 5 bases, with 14 bases left between them. In DNA, the CDR3 is TGTGCCAGCTCACCTAAAGGCGGGGATCACGAGCAGTACCTC. Its translation is CASSPKGGDHEQYL.

At least ten counts were recorded for this clonotype. This chain links TRBV6-4 with TRBJ2-2; D is possibly TRBD1 (5 bases). CDR3 size: 17 residues. CDR1 MRHNA and CDR2 SNTAGT come from the germline V gene. Trimming took off 3 bases at V and 6 bases at J, with 20 bases between the two ends. The CDR3 DNA reads as TGTGCCAGCAGTGAATGGGCCGCGCAGGGTGCGCCCGGGGAGCTGTTTTTT. Its protein product is CASSEWAAQGAPGELFF.

As regards this clonotype: One junction end does not reproduce the germline sequence, and a read error may be involved. This chain connects TRBV29-1 to TRBJ2-7; possibly TRBD1 for D (6 bases). The CDR3 sequence is 11 residues long. Germline CDR1 SQVTM, CDR2 ANQGSEA. The CDR3 DNA reads TGCAGCGTTTTGAGGGGGAACGAGCGGTACTTC. It specifies CSVLRGNERYF.

As to this clonotype: A single base separates this from a much larger clone, so it may be a read error. The chain joins TRBV20-1 to TRBJ1-1; D unclear. Germline V gene sequence: CDR1 DFQATT, CDR2 SNEGSKA (reference sequence). This CDR3 spans 13 amino acids. CDR3 amino acids: CSARGGSNTEASF. In DNA, the CDR3 is TGCAGTGCTAGAGGTGGGTCGAACACTGAAGCTTCCTTT.

This clonotype was detected only a few times. The chain recombines TRBV29-1 with TRBJ1-2; D not resolved. The germline V gene has CDR1 SQVTM and CDR2 ANQGSEA. V dropped 3 bases and J dropped 4 bases, with 15 bases sitting between them. This CDR3 spans 14 amino acids. DNA for the CDR3: TGCAGCGTTGATCGGCAGACAACTTCCTATGGCTACACCTTC. This encodes CSVDRQTTSYGYTF. Together with reference TRBV29-1 and TRBJ1-2, the CDR3 gives the full variable domain: SAVISQKPSRDICQRGTSLTIQCQVDSQVTMMFWYRQQPGQSLTLIATANQGSEATYESGFVIDKFPISRPNLTFSTLTVSNMSPEDSSIYLCSVDRQTTSYGYTFGSGTRLTVV.

This clonotype has a single count. J is TRBJ2-7 and V is TRBV28; 7 bases line up with TRBD2. J lost 5 bases, V lost 2 bases, and 18 bases had no gene match. There are 18 residues in the CDR3. In germline, CDR1 is MDHEN, CDR2 SYDVKM. CDR3 nucleotide sequence: TGTGCCAGCAGTTTACCCCTTAATTCCGGGACTAAGGACGACGAGCAGTACTTC. Translated: CASSLPLNSGTKDDEQYF.

The chain recombines TRBV6-5 with TRBJ2-7, with no clear D. Trimming removed 1 base from V and 0 bases from J, with 7 bases in between. The germline V gene encodes CDR1 MNHEY and CDR2 SVGAGI. This CDR3 is built from 14 residues. As DNA, the CDR3 is TGTGCCAGCAGTTACTTCGTGAACTCCTACGAGCAGTACTTC. Its translation: CASSYFVNSYEQYF.

This rearrangement joins TRBV15 to TRBJ1-2; tentatively, D is TRBD1 (5 bases). The CDR3 has 14 amino acids. The germline V gene encodes CDR1 LNHNV and CDR2 YYDKDF (reference sequence). Between the trimmed V and J ends, which lost 6 bases and 2 bases, there was a span of 13 bases. CDR3 sequence reads: CATSPSGANYGYTF. CDR3 sequence (DNA): TGTGCCACCAGTCCTTCCGGGGCGAACTATGGCTACACCTTC. The variable domain in full, with the rest retrieved from reference TRBV15 and TRBJ1-2, is DAMVIQNPRYQVTQFGKPVTLSCSQTLNHNVMYWYQQKSSQAPKLLFHYYDKDFNNEADTPDNFQSRRPNTSFCFLDIRSPGLGDTAMYLCATSPSGANYGYTFGSGTRLTVV.

The table lists this clonotype with many counts. The V gene is TRBV27, the J gene TRBJ2-2, with D unresolved. The V gene's germline CDR1 is MNHEY and CDR2 SMNVEV (reference sequence). The V gene lost 4 bases and the J gene lost 4 bases, with 13 bases spanning the gap. This CDR3 is built from 15 residues. For the CDR3, the DNA is TGTGCCAGCAGTTCCTGGGTCTTCGGCACCGGGGAGCTGTTTTTT. Its translation is CASSSWVFGTGELFF.

There are many counts of this clonotype. The chain combines TRBV28 with TRBJ2-7, with 7 bases identical to TRBD1. Trimming took 6 bases from V and 0 from J; bases not matched to a gene: 5. CDR1 and CDR2 (germline): MDHEN, SYDVKM. This CDR3 is built from 14 residues. This CDR3 reads CASRLDRSSYEQYF. CDR3 DNA: TGTGCCAGCAGACTGGACAGGAGCTCCTACGAGCAGTACTTC.